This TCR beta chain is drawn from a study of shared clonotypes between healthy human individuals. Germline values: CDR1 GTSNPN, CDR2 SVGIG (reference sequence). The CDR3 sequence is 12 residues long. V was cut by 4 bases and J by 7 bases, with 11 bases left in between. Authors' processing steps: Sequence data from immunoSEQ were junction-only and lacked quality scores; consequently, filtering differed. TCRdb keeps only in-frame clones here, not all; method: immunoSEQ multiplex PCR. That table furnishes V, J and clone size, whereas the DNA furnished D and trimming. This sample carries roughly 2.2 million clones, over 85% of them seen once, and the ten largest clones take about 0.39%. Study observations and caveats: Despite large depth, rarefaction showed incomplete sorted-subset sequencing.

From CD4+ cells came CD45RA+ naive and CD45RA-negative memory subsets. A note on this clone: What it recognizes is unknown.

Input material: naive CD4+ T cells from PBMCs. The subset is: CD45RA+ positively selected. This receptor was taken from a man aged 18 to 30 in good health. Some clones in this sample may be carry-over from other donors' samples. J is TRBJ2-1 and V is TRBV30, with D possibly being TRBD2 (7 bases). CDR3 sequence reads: CAWTGGWNEQFF. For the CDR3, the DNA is TGTGCCTGGACGGGGGGCTGGAATGAGCAGTTCTTC.